This T cell receptor (beta chain) comes out of a study of cytomegalovirus exposure and HLA in healthy donors. V gave up 3 bases and J gave up 2 bases, with 11 bases separating them. The CDR3 extends over 14 amino acids. Germline lookup yields CDR1 SGHAT and CDR2 FQDESV (reference sequence). Libraries were prepared by immunoSEQ multiplex PCR; TCRdb keeps only in-frame clonotypes and omits some of them. The repertoire holds hundreds of thousands of clones, with roughly 89% as singletons. This receptor was obtained from a young woman in good health and CMV-seronegative. The rearrangement joins TRBV11-1 to TRBJ2-7; D perhaps matches TRBD1 (6 bases). Sequences were obtained from PBMCs. The CDR3 loop is CASSFNRETYEQYF. CDR3 nucleotide sequence: TGTGCCAGCAGCTTTAACAGGGAAACCTACGAGCAGTACTTC.